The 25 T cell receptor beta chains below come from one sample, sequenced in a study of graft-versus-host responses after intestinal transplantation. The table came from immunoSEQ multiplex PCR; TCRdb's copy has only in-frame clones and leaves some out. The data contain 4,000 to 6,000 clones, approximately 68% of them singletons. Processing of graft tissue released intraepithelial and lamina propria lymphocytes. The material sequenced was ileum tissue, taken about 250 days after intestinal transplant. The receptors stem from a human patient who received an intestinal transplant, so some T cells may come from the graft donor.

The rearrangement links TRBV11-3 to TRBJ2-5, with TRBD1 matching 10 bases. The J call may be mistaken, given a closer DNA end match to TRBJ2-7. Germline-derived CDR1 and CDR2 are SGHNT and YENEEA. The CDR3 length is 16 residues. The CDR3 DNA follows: TGTGCCAGCAGCTTACTGTACGACAGGGGGCTCGACGAGCAGTACTTC. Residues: CASSLLYDRGLDEQYF.

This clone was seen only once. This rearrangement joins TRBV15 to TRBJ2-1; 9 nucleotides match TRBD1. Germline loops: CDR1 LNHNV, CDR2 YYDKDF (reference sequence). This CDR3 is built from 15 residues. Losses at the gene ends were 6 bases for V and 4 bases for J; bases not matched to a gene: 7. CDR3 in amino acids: CATREGQGPYNEQFF. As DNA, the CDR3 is TGTGCCACCAGGGAGGGACAGGGACCTTACAATGAGCAGTTCTTC.

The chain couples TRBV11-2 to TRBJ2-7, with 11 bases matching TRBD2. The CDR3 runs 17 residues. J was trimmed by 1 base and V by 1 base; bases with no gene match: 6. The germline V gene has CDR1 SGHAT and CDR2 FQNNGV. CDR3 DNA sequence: TGTGCCAGCAGCTTAGCCTTAGCGGGGGGGGTTTCCTACGAGCAGTACTTC. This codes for CASSLALAGGVSYEQYF.

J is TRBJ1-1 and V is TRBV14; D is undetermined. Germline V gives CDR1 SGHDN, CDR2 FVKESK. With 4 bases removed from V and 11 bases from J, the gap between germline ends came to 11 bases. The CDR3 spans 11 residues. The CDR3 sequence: CASSLLEAAFF. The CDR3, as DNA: TGTGCCAGCAGCCTTTTGGAGGCGGCTTTCTTT.

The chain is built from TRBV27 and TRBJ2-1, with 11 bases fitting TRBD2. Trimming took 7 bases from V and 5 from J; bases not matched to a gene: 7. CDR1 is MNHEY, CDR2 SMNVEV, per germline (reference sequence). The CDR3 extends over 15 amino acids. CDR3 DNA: TGTGCCAGCAAATCCGGGACTAGCGGAAACAATGAGCAGTTCTTC. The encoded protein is CASKSGTSGNNEQFF.

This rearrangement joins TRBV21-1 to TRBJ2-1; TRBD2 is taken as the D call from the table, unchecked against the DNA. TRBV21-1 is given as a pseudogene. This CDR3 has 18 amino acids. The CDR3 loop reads CASSKRELAGRSYNEQFF. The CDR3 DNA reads TGTGCCAGCAGCAAAAGGGAACTAGCGGGGCGATCCTACAATGAGCAGTTCTTC.

The CDR3 sequence is CASSEIPGVRSYEQYF. The CDR3 region has the DNA TGTGCCAGCAGTGAAATACCGGGGGTGCGGTCCTACGAGCAGTACTTC. The chain links TRBV6-1 to TRBJ2-7; D possibly corresponds to TRBD2 (6 bases). Trimming cost V 2 bases and J 1 base, with 15 bases left between them. CDR1 is MNHNS, CDR2 SASEGT, per germline. The CDR3 spans 16 residues.

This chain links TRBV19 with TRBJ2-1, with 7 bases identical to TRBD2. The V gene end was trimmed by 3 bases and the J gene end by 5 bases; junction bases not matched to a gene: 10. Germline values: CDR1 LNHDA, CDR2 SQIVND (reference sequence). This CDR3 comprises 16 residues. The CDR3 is CASSIGQGLVDNEQFF. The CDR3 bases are TGTGCCAGTAGTATCGGGCAAGGACTAGTCGACAATGAGCAGTTCTTC. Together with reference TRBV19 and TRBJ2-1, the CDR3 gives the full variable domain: DGGITQSPKYLFRKEGQNVTLSCEQNLNHDAMYWYRQDPGQGLRLIYYSQIVNDFQKGDIAEGYSVSREKKESFPLTVTSAQKNPTAFYLCASSIGQGLVDNEQFFGPGTRLTVL.

Here the CDR3 reads CASSKGQEVSEQYF. CDR3 in DNA: TGTGCCAGCAGTAAGGGACAGGAGGTTAGCGAGCAGTACTTC. The J gene is TRBJ2-7, the V gene TRBV6-5, with 8 bases matching TRBD1. Germline CDR1 reads MNHEY; CDR2 reads SVGAGI. Trimming at V came to 5 bases and at J to 6 bases, leaving 9 bases not matched to a gene. The CDR3 is 14 amino acids.

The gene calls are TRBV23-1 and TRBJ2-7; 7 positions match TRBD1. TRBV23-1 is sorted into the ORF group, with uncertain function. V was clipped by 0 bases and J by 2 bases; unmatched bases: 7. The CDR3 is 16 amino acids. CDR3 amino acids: CASSQSGTACTYEQYF. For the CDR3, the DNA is TGCGCCAGCAGTCAATCCGGGACAGCTTGCACCTACGAGCAGTACTTC.

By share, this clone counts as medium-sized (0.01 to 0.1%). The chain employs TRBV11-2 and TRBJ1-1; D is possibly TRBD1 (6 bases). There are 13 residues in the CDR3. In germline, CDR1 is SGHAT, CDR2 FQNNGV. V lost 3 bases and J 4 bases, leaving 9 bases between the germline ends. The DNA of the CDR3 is TGTGCCAGCAGCTTGGCAGGGGCCACTGAAGCTTTCTTT. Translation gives CASSLAGATEAFF. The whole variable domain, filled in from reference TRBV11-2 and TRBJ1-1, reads EAGVAQSPRYKIIEKRQSVAFWCNPISGHATLYWYQQILGQGPKLLIQFQNNGVVDDSQLPKDRFSAERLKGVDSTLKIQPAKLEDSAVYLCASSLAGATEAFFGQGTRLTVV.

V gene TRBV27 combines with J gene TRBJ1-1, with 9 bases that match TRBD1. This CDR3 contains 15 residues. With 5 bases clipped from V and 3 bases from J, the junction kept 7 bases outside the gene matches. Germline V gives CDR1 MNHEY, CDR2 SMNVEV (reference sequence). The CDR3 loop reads CASSLHRGRDTEAFF. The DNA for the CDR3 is TGTGCCAGCAGTCTCCACAGGGGGCGGGACACTGAAGCTTTCTTT.

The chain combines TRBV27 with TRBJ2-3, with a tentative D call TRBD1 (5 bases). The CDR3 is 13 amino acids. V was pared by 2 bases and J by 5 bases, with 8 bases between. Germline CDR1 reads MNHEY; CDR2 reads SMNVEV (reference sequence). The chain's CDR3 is CASSLQGRDTQYF. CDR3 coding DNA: TGTGCCAGCAGTTTACAGGGAAGAGATACGCAGTATTTT.

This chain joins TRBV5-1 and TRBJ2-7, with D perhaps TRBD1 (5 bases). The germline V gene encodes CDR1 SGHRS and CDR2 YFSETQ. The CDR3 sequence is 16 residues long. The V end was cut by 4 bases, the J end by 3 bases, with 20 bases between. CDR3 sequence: CASSRTSNRYLYEQYF. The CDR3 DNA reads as TGCGCCAGCAGCCGGACCTCGAACAGGTACCTCTACGAGCAGTACTTC.

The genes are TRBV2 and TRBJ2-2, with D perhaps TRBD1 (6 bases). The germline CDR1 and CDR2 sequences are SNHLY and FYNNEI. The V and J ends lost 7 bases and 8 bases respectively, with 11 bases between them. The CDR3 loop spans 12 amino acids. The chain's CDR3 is CASKNRAGELFF. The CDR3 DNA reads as TGTGCCAGCAAAAACAGGGCAGGGGAGCTGTTTTTT.

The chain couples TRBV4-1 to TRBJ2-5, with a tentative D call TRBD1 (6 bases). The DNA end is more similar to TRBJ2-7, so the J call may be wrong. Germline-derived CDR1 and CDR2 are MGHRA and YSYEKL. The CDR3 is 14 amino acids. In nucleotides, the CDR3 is TGCGCCAGCAGCCCCGACAGGCTCTCCTACGAGCAGTACTTC. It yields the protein CASSPDRLSYEQYF.

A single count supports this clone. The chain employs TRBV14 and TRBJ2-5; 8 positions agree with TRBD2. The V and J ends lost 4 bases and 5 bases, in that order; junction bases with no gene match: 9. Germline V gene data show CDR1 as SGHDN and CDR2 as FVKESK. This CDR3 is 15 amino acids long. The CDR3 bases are TGTGCCAGCAGCCTCCAGAGCGGGGGCGCGGAGACCCAGTACTTC. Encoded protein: CASSLQSGGAETQYF.

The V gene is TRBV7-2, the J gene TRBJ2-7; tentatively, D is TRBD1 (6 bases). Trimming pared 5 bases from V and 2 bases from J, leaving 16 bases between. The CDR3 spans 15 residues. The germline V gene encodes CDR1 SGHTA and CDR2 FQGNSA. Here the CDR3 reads CASSPRGVRPYEQYF. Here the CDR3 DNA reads TGTGCCAGCAGCCCCAGGGGAGTTCGGCCCTACGAGCAGTACTTC. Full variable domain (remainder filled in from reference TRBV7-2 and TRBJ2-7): GAGVSQSPSNKVTEKGKDVELRCDPISGHTALYWYRQSLGQGLEFLIYFQGNSAPDKSGLPSDRFSAERTGGSVSTLTIQRTQQEDSAVYLCASSPRGVRPYEQYFGPGTRLTVT.

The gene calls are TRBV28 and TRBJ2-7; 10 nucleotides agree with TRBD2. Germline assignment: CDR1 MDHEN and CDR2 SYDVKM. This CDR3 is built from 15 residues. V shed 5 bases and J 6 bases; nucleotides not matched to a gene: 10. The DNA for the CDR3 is TGTGCCAGCAGTGTTAGGGCGGGACTAGCGATCGAGCAGTACTTC. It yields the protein CASSVRAGLAIEQYF.

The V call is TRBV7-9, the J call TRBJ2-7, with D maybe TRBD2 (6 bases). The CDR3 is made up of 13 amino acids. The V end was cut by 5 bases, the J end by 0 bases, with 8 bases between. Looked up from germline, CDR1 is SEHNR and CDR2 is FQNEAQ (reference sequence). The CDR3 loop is CASSGSGSYEQYF. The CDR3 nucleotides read TGTGCCAGCAGCGGTAGCGGCTCCTACGAGCAGTACTTC.

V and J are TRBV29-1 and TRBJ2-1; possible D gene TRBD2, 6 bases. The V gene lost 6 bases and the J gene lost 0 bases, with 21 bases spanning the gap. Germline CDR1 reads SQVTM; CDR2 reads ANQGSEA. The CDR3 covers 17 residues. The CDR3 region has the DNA TGCAGCGTCGAGGGTGGCGGGATGATGAGCTCCTACAATGAGCAGTTCTTC. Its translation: CSVEGGGMMSSYNEQFF.

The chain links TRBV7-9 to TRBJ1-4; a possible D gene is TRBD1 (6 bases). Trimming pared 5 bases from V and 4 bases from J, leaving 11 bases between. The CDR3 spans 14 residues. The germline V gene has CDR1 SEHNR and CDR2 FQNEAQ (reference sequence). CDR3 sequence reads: CASSQGHGNEKLFF. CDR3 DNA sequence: TGTGCCAGCAGCCAGGGACACGGTAATGAAAAACTGTTTTTT.

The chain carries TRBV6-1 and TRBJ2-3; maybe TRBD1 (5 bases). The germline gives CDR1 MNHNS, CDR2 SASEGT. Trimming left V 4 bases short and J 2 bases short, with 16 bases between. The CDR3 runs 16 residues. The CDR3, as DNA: TGTGCCAGCAGTGTAATTGGGGCCTCGGTCACAGATACGCAGTATTTT. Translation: CASSVIGASVTDTQYF.

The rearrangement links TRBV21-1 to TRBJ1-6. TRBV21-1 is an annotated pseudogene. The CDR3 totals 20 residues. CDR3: CASSKGSAPYRGSYNSPLHF. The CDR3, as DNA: TGTGCCAGCAGCAAAGGTTCAGCCCCATATCGGGGCTCCTATAATTCACCCCTCCACTTT.

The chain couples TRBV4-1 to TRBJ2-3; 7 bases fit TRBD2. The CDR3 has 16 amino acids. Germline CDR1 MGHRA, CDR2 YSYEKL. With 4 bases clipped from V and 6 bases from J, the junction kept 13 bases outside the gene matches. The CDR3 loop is CASSRLPSGVFDTQYF. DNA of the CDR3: TGCGCCAGCAGCCGACTACCCAGCGGGGTTTTTGATACGCAGTATTTT.